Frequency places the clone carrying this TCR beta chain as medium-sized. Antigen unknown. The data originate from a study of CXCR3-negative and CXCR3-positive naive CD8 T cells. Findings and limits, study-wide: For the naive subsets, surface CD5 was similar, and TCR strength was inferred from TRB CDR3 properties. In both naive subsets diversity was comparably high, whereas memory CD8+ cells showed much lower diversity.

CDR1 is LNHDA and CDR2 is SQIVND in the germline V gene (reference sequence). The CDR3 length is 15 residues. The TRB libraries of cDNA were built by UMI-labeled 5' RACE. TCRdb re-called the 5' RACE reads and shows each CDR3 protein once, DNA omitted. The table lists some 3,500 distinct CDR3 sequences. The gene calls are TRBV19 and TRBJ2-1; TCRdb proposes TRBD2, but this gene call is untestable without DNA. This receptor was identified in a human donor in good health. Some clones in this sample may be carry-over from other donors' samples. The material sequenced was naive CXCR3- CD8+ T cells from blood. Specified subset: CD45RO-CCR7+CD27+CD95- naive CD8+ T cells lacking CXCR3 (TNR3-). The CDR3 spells CASSLGLVGYNEQFF.